Shown below are 19 T cell receptor beta chains from a single sample sequenced in a study of identical twins. TCRdb itself ran the 5' RACE reads through MiXCR, one entry per CDR3 protein. This sample has about 890,000 distinct CDR3 sequences, with approximately 13% found just once. These sequences were also reported in another study, on yellow fever vaccine responses in identical twins.

Sequenced material: PBMCs. These receptors all stem from a woman under 30 in good health.

This clonotype was observed a handful of times. V gene TRBV19 combines with J gene TRBJ2-2; possible D gene TRBD2, 6 bases. V shed 3 bases and J shed 6 bases, with 17 bases lying between them. The CDR3 is 16 amino acids. Germline values: CDR1 LNHDA, CDR2 SQIVND (reference sequence). CDR3 in DNA: TGTGCCAGTAGTATCATCTGGGGAGGAACGCCCGGGGAGCTGTTTTTT. Protein product: CASSIIWGGTPGELFF.

This clonotype was recorded a few times. This sequence joins TRBV7-8 and TRBJ2-7; a weak D match, TRBD1 (6 bases). The germline V gene has CDR1 SGHVS and CDR2 FQNEAQ. This CDR3 is 14 amino acids long. Trimming shortened V by 1 base and J by 2 bases, and 9 bases separated the two germline ends. CDR3: CASSLVGATYEQYF. CDR3 nucleotide sequence: TGTGCCAGCAGCTTAGTGGGGGCCACCTACGAGCAGTACTTC.

This clonotype was detected only a few times. This chain links TRBV20-1 with TRBJ2-5, with D possibly being TRBD2 (5 bases). CDR1 is DFQATT and CDR2 is SNEGSKA in the germline V gene (reference sequence). V was pared by 5 bases and J by 5 bases, with 21 bases between. This CDR3 has 15 residues. CDR3 residues: CSAHEGLARFETQYF. CDR3 DNA sequence: TGCAGTGCTCACGAAGGGCTAGCTCGTTTTGAGACCCAGTACTTC.

The V call is TRBV10-2, the J call TRBJ2-1, with 13 bases lining up with TRBD2. J gave up 4 bases and V 7 bases, and 4 bases lay outside the gene matches. Germline V gene data show CDR1 as WSHSY and CDR2 as SAAADI. This CDR3 contains 15 residues. For the CDR3, the DNA is TGCGCCAGCATCCCGGGACTAGCGGGGTACAATGAGCAGTTCTTC. Amino acid sequence: CASIPGLAGYNEQFF.

At least ten counts were recorded for this clonotype. The J gene is TRBJ1-4, the V gene TRBV4-1; D is unresolved. There are 11 residues in the CDR3. Trimming took off 3 bases at V and 11 bases at J, with 7 bases between the two ends. Per germline, CDR1 MGHRA and CDR2 YSYEKL. The CDR3 loop is CASSHGVKLFF. CDR3 DNA sequence: TGCGCCAGCAGCCATGGTGTTAAACTGTTTTTT.

In this sample, this clonotype turned up many times. Germline and junction disagree at one end, which may indicate a read error. The chain uses TRBV7-2 and TRBJ2-7; the D gene is possibly TRBD2 (5 bases). CDR1 and CDR2 from the germline V gene are SGHTA and FQGNSA. The CDR3 is made up of 8 amino acids. CDR3 sequence (DNA): TGTGCCAGCAGCTTAGGGAGGTTC. Its translation: CASSLGRF.

This clonotype was detected only a few times. The chain employs TRBV5-1 and TRBJ1-2; the D gene is possibly TRBD1 (5 bases). V was trimmed by 0 bases and J by 0 bases, leaving 9 bases between them. The V gene's germline CDR1 is SGHRS and CDR2 YFSETQ. The length of the CDR3 is 15 residues. CDR3 bases: TGCGCCAGCAGCTTGGTGGGGGTTTCTAACTATGGCTACACCTTC. This gives the protein CASSLVGVSNYGYTF.

This clonotype was recorded a few times. The chain joins TRBV18 to TRBJ2-3; D ambiguous. Trimming removed 4 bases from V and 7 bases from J, with 9 bases in between. CDR1 KGHSH and CDR2 LQKENI come from the germline V gene. CDR3 length equals 12 residues. CDR3 bases: TGTGCCAGCTCACAGGACGCCAATACGCAGTATTTT. Protein product: CASSQDANTQYF.

This clonotype was seen only a few times. The gene calls are TRBV4-1 and TRBJ1-4; the D gene is possibly TRBD1 (5 bases). Germline V gene lookup returns CDR1 MGHRA and CDR2 YSYEKL. V was cut by 6 bases and J by 6 bases, with 14 bases left in between. The CDR3 extends over 14 amino acids. This chain's CDR3 is CASRERGGDEKLFF. CDR3 DNA sequence: TGCGCCAGCAGGGAGCGGGGGGGAGATGAAAAACTGTTTTTT.

This clonotype turned up a few times. The chain carries TRBV21-1 and TRBJ1-5. TRBV21-1 represents a pseudogene. This CDR3 spans 16 amino acids. CDR3 sequence: CASRGNHPHSNQPQHF. The CDR3 DNA follows: TGTGCCAGCAGGGGGAATCATCCCCATAGCAATCAGCCCCAGCATTTT.

This clonotype was seen a few times. This chain uses TRBV20-1 with TRBJ2-6; TRBD1 might be the D (6 bases). The CDR3 totals 17 residues. Germline lookup yields CDR1 DFQATT and CDR2 SNEGSKA (reference sequence). The V end was cut by 3 bases, the J end by 0 bases, with 15 bases between. DNA of the CDR3: TGCAGTGCTAGGGTTGGGGGCAACCCCTCTGGGGCCAACGTCCTGACTTTC. Translating it yields CSARVGGNPSGANVLTF.

The rearrangement links TRBV7-7 to TRBJ2-7; 9 bases agree with TRBD2. The ends lost 5 bases at V and 5 bases at J; junction bases unmatched: 4. Germline loops: CDR1 SSHAT, CDR2 FNYEAQ (reference sequence). The CDR3 extends over 13 amino acids. This CDR3 reads CASSGGLANEQYF. For the CDR3, the DNA is TGTGCCAGCAGCGGAGGACTAGCGAACGAGCAGTACTTC.

This chain links TRBV7-8 with TRBJ2-5, with D possibly TRBD2 on 7 matching bases. Germline V gives CDR1 SGHVS, CDR2 FQNEAQ. V shed 1 base and J shed 6 bases, with 18 bases lying between them. The CDR3 consists of 16 residues. CDR3 sequence reads: CASSLGSGGLLKTQYF. CDR3 coding DNA: TGTGCCAGCAGCTTAGGTTCGGGGGGCCTTTTGAAGACCCAGTACTTC.

The V gene is TRBV15, the J gene TRBJ2-1; D is ambiguous. V lost 1 base, J lost 0 bases, and 10 bases lay in between. There are 16 residues in the CDR3. Germline CDR1 LNHNV, CDR2 YYDKDF (reference sequence). CDR3 DNA: TGTGCCACCAGCAGAGGCGACACGAGCTCCTACAATGAGCAGTTCTTC. This translates into CATSRGDTSSYNEQFF. Filled out from reference TRBV15 and TRBJ2-1, the complete variable domain reads DAMVIQNPRYQVTQFGKPVTLSCSQTLNHNVMYWYQQKSSQAPKLLFHYYDKDFNNEADTPDNFQSRRPNTSFCFLDIRSPGLGDTAMYLCATSRGDTSSYNEQFFGPGTRLTVL.

This clonotype was seen many times. This chain joins TRBV12-3 or TRBV12-4 and TRBJ2-1; 9 nucleotides agree with TRBD2. The CDR3 has 17 residues. J lost 0 bases, V lost 3 bases, and 6 bases had no gene match. The CDR3 region is CASSFGAGGSSYNEQFF. The CDR3 DNA reads TGTGCCAGCAGTTTCGGAGCGGGGGGCAGCTCCTACAATGAGCAGTTCTTC.

This clonotype was seen a few times. CDR3 loop: CSVAALQETQYF. CDR3 coding DNA: TGCAGCGTTGCGGCTCTCCAAGAGACCCAGTACTTC. The chain employs TRBV29-1 and TRBJ2-5; no definite D call. This CDR3 is built from 12 residues. The V and J ends lost 4 bases and 1 base respectively, with 7 bases between them. Germline V gene data show CDR1 as SQVTM and CDR2 as ANQGSEA.

This clonotype has a count of ten or more. The chain has TRBV7-9 and TRBJ1-4; TRBD1 matches at 7 bases. Per the germline V gene, CDR1 is SEHNR and CDR2 is FQNEAQ (reference sequence). CDR3 length: 14 amino acids. V shed 5 bases and J 5 bases; nucleotides not matched to a gene: 5. The CDR3 sequence: CASSPGQQNEKLFF. CDR3 nucleotide sequence: TGTGCCAGCAGCCCGGGACAGCAGAATGAAAAACTGTTTTTT.

The rearrangement uses TRBV11-1 and TRBJ2-5; 15 bases match TRBD2. The CDR3 runs 21 residues. Trimming removed 5 bases from V and 0 bases from J; junction bases left unmatched: 16. The germline V gene encodes CDR1 SGHAT and CDR2 FQDESV (reference sequence). The CDR3 region has the DNA TGTGCCAGCAGCCGACACCTTGGACTAGCGGGGGGGCCTACGTACCAAGAGACCCAGTACTTC. This codes for CASSRHLGLAGGPTYQETQYF.

The V gene is TRBV5-1, the J gene TRBJ2-1, with 13 positions matching TRBD2. The CDR3 covers 16 residues. CDR1 SGHRS and CDR2 YFSETQ come from the germline V gene. V trimming: 6 bases; J trimming: 5 bases; junction bases outside the gene matches: 8. The CDR3 reads CASTSLAGGAHNEQFF. As DNA, the CDR3 is TGCGCCAGCACCTCACTAGCGGGAGGGGCTCACAATGAGCAGTTCTTC.